One TCR beta chain is described in this entry. Its cognate antigen is unknown. The sample is drawn from a study of cytomegalovirus exposure and HLA in healthy donors. Trimming left V 1 base short and J 0 bases short, with 8 bases between. The CDR3 length is 15 residues. Germline CDR1 is SGHRS and CDR2 is YFSETQ. PCR involved 60 Vbeta and 13 Jbeta primers. Sequencing was performed with immunoSEQ multiplex PCR; in TCRdb, only in-frame clones are kept and a portion is missing. The sample holds about 130,000 clones, roughly four fifths seen once. The study sampled nominally healthy donors, though unrecorded immune exposures were likely. Overall study findings and caveats: Upon later analysis, HLA-associated TCR beta chains proved more clonally expanded than other, equally common chains.

V gene TRBV5-1 combines with J gene TRBJ1-3; D call uncertain. The sample comprised PBMCs. The sequence came from a man aged 25-45 years in good health and CMV-seronegative. The DNA for the CDR3 is TGCGCCAGCAGCTTGAGGCGGGACTCTGGAAACACCATATATTTT. Amino acids: CASSLRRDSGNTIYF.